This TCR beta chain was recorded in a study of shared clonotypes between healthy human individuals. Germline CDR1 reads SGHVS; CDR2 reads FNYEAQ. V lost 3 bases, J lost 4 bases, and 15 bases lay in between. The CDR3 is 15 amino acids. About this clone: Its antigen is as yet unknown.

The protocol was immunoSEQ multiplex PCR, while the TCRdb copy is restricted to in-frame clones and leaves out a portion. The data hold roughly 1,800,000 clones, with around 96% observed a single time. CD45RO-negative CD8 cells positively selected for CCR7 made up the naive population, which excluded terminally differentiated effector memory CD45RA+ cells. Every donor, a Caucasian adult, lived in Nashville, Tennessee. General study findings and limits: It was the non-shared clonotypes that had lower generation probabilities than clonotypes shared by all four donors.

This chain joins TRBV7-6 and TRBJ1-2, with D possibly being TRBD1 (6 bases). The sample was naive CD8+ T cells sorted from blood. The receptor's source is a man in his late teens or twenties in good health. This CDR3 reads CASSLSPGVAYGYTF. As DNA, the CDR3 is TGTGCCAGCAGCTTGTCACCAGGGGTTGCCTATGGCTACACCTTC.